This TCR beta chain appears in the sequencing data of a study of blood T cell repertoires in COVID-19. Study details: COVID-19 samples, acute and convalescent, were from the United States, Italy and Spain. Sample material is recorded as cDNA or gDNA derived from T cells, B-cell-depleted T cells, or PBMCs.

V was trimmed by 2 bases and J by 8 bases, leaving 12 bases between them. The CDR3 covers 13 residues. Original processing methods: Counts of nucleated cells, estimated from reference gene primer amplification, were obtained. This table comes from immunoSEQ multiplex PCR, and its TCRdb copy is limited to in-frame clones, with some not included. V and J calls and clone size follow that table, whereas D and trimming were derived from the DNA. Of roughly 280,000 clones in the sample, 80% to 90% were seen once. Source material: peripheral blood. The gene calls are TRBV12-3 or TRBV12-4 and TRBJ1-1; no reliable D call. The receptor comes from a woman in her 70s with acute or convalescent COVID-19. The chain's CDR3 is CASSLLSKAEAFF. The CDR3 DNA sequence: TGTGCCAGCAGTTTACTATCGAAAGCCGAAGCTTTCTTT.